These 8 T cell receptor beta chains were all obtained from the same sample, sequenced in a study of shared clonotypes between healthy human individuals. Profiled with immunoSEQ multiplex PCR; TCRdb holds only in-frame clones, not every one. The data hold approximately 720,000 clones, with about two thirds observed a single time. Sequenced: memory CD4+ T cells sorted from blood. Subset in this sample: CD45RA-negative fraction. Receptors were obtained from a woman aged 30 to 39 in good health.

Only one count was recorded for this clone. The CDR3 region has the DNA TGTGCCAGCAGTCCCCGCAGGCCGATAACTGAAGCTTTCTTT. It translates to CASSPRRPITEAFF. The chain combines TRBV19 with TRBJ1-1; D unclear. The CDR3 runs to 14 residues. Germline CDR1 and CDR2: LNHDA and SQIVND (reference sequence). The germline V and J ends were trimmed by 9 bases and 5 bases, with 19 bases remaining between them.

The chain employs TRBV5-1 and TRBJ2-5, with 7 bases matching TRBD1. Germline V CDR1 and CDR2: SGHRS, YFSETQ. Losses at the gene ends were 3 bases for V and 4 bases for J; bases not matched to a gene: 6. The CDR3 consists of 14 residues. The DNA for the CDR3 is TGCGCCAGCAGCTACGGGACAGAAGGAGAGACCCAGTACTTC. Translated, it gives CASSYGTEGETQYF.

The chain joins TRBV28 to TRBJ1-4, with 8 bases aligning to TRBD1. The CDR3 totals 15 residues. V trimming: 7 bases; J trimming: 7 bases; junction bases outside the gene matches: 11. CDR1 and CDR2 from the germline V gene are MDHEN and SYDVKM. CDR3 residues: CASNQPGGEGEKLFF. CDR3 nucleotides: TGTGCCAGCAATCAACCAGGGGGCGAGGGTGAAAAACTGTTTTTT.

The J gene is TRBJ1-5, the V gene TRBV19, with 11 bases aligning to TRBD1. Unmatched junction bases numbered 8, after V lost 6 bases and J lost 7 bases. The CDR3 length is 15 residues. CDR1 and CDR2 (germline): LNHDA, SQIVND (reference sequence). DNA for the CDR3: TGTGCCAGTAGAGCTCCCGGGACAGGGGGACAGCCCCAGCATTTT. Amino acids: CASRAPGTGGQPQHF.

The chain employs TRBV5-5 and TRBJ1-5, with D unresolved. V was cut by 5 bases and J by 6 bases, with 9 bases left in between. Germline V gene lookup returns CDR1 SGHKS and CDR2 YYEKEE (reference sequence). CDR3 length equals 12 residues. CDR3 residues: CASSFSGQPQHF. Written as DNA, the CDR3 is TGTGCCAGCAGTTTTAGTGGTCAGCCCCAGCATTTT.

This clone appeared many times. The genes are TRBV28 and TRBJ2-5; 10 bases are shared with TRBD2. This CDR3 contains 16 residues. CDR1 MDHEN and CDR2 SYDVKM come from the germline V gene. Trimming took 1 base from V and 5 from J; bases not matched to a gene: 7. CDR3 protein: CASSLSPAGGMETQYF. The CDR3 nucleotides read TGTGCCAGCAGTTTATCCCCAGCGGGAGGGATGGAGACCCAGTACTTC.

This clone appeared many times. The genes are TRBV19 and TRBJ2-7; TRBD1 aligns across 9 bases. CDR3 length: 15 amino acids. Trimming took 5 bases from V and 2 from J; bases not matched to a gene: 7. The germline V gene encodes CDR1 LNHDA and CDR2 SQIVND (reference sequence). The CDR3 protein is CASSDRDRVTYEQYF. The CDR3 DNA reads as TGTGCCAGTAGTGACCGGGACAGGGTAACCTACGAGCAGTACTTC.

V usage is TRBV28 and J usage is TRBJ2-3; no clear D gene. The CDR3 has 15 amino acids. The germline V gene has CDR1 MDHEN and CDR2 SYDVKM. The V end lost 2 bases, the J end lost 1 base, and 10 bases lay between the germline ends. In DNA form, the CDR3 reads TGTGCCAGCAGTTTAAGCCTATCGGGCACAGATACGCAGTATTTT. Translated: CASSLSLSGTDTQYF.